The rows below give T cell receptor beta chains drawn from one sample of a study of OX40 agonist ivuxolimab in advanced cancers. TCRdb keeps only in-frame clones here, not all; method: immunoSEQ multiplex PCR. Of about 70,000 clones listed, about three quarters are singletons. Material: CD4+ or CD8+ T cells sorted from blood, obtained in a trial of the OX40 agonist ivuxolimab. The receptors were sampled from an adult with an advanced solid tumor such as melanoma, head and neck, liver or kidney cancer. The CDR3 runs from the conserved cysteine through the conserved F or W. D genes are given only for firm matches. Clone size is shown for a subset of rows, as once, few, many or a class of expanded clone.

TRBJ2-7	TRBV29-1	once	TRBD2	16	TGCAGCGTTGAAAAGCTAGCGGGGGTCACACCCTACGAGCAGTACTTC	CSVEKLAGVTPYEQYF
TRBJ1-2	TRBV29-1	-	-	15	TGCAGCGTTGATTCTTCCACAGGCTTAGAGGCTGGCTACACCTTC	CSVDSSTGLEAGYTF
TRBJ2-7	TRBV19	-	-	11	TGTGCCAGTAGCCCGGGTTACGAGCAGTACTTC	CASSPGYEQYF
TRBJ2-2	TRBV7-3	-	-	14	TGTGCCAGCAGCAGACGGGCGAACACCGGGGAGCTGTTTTTT	CASSRRANTGELFF
TRBJ2-2	TRBV7-9	-	TRBD1	18	TGTGCCAGCAGCAACCCGGTCGGACAGGGGGCGAGTAACGGGGAGCTGTTTTTT	CASSNPVGQGASNGELFF
TRBJ2-1	TRBV10-2	-	TRBD1	14	TGCGCCAGTAGTAGGACAGGAACGAACAATGAGCAGTTCTTC	CASSRTGTNNEQFF
TRBJ2-3	TRBV29-1	-	-	15	TGCAGCGTTGAAGGGCTAGCGAGATACACAGATACGCAGTATTTT	CSVEGLARYTDTQYF
TRBJ1-1	TRBV6-6	-	-	14	TGTGCCAGCACCCCCGACAGGATTTCCACTGAAGCTTTCTTT	CASTPDRISTEAFF
TRBJ2-1	TRBV5-1	-	TRBD2	14	TGCGCCAGCAGCTCGGGACTAGCGACGAATGAGCAGTTCTTC	CASSSGLATNEQFF
TRBJ2-1	TRBV27	-	-	13	TGTGCCAGCAGGAGGGACAAATCCAATGAGCAGTTCTTC	CASRRDKSNEQFF
TRBJ2-5	TRBV11-3	-	-	12	TGTGCCAGCAGCTTAAAGGGAGAGACCCAGTACTTC	CASSLKGETQYF
TRBJ2-7	TRBV9	-	-	12	TGTGCCAGCAGCTTTCTGTCCTACGAGCAGTACTTC	CASSFLSYEQYF
TRBJ1-3	TRBV7-9	-	TRBD1	15	TGTGCCAGCAGCTTAGATAGGACAGGTGGAAACACCATATATTTT	CASSLDRTGGNTIYF
TRBJ2-3	TRBV19	once	-	16	TGTGCCAGTAGTATGGGACGGAGGATATACACAGATACGCAGTATTTT	CASSMGRRIYTDTQYF
TRBJ2-3	TRBV9	-	-	15	TGTGCCAGCAGCGTAGTAGAGCGTCCTACAGATACGCAGTATTTT	CASSVVERPTDTQYF
TRBJ2-3	TRBV27	-	TRBD2	17	TGTGCCAGCAGTTTATCGGGGCGGGGACTAGCCCTCGGGACGCAGTATTTT	CASSLSGRGLALGTQYF
TRBJ2-3	TRBV6-6	-	TRBD2	13	TGTGCCAGCAATTTGCGGGGGACAGATACGCAGTATTTT	CASNLRGTDTQYF
TRBJ2-7	TRBV5-6	-	TRBD1	14	TGTGCCAGCAGCATCGGGACAGGCCCCTACGAGCAGTACTTC	CASSIGTGPYEQYF
TRBJ2-3	TRBV6-5	-	TRBD1	12	TGTGCCAGCAACAACAGGGGGGCCACGCAGTATTTT	CASNNRGATQYF
TRBJ2-3	TRBV5-8	-	-	13	TGTGCCAGCAGCTTGGAAGAGACTACTTCGCAGTATTTT	CASSLEETTSQYF
TRBJ2-7	TRBV2	-	TRBD2	14	TGTGCCAGCAGTTATAGCGGGGGGGCCGACGAGCAGTACTTC	CASSYSGGADEQYF
TRBJ1-3	TRBV7-2	-	TRBD1	13	TGTGCCAGCAGCGGGACAGTTGGAAACACCATATATTTT	CASSGTVGNTIYF
TRBJ1-1	TRBV19	few	TRBD1	14	TGTGCCAGTAGCGCCTCTACAGGGGGCTCTGAAGCTTTCTTT	CASSASTGGSEAFF
TRBJ1-1	TRBV7-9	-	-	14	TGTGCCAGCAGCACCTATACAGGGACCACTGAAGCTTTCTTT	CASSTYTGTTEAFF
TRBJ2-1	TRBV18	-	TRBD2	18	TGTGCCAGCTCACCACCGAATCCAGGACTAGCTTCGGGCAATGAGCAGTTCTTC	CASSPPNPGLASGNEQFF
TRBJ2-3	TRBV11-2	-	-	16	TGTGCCAGCAGGGCCGGTGGGGCCGTTCGTACAGATACGCAGTATTTT	CASRAGGAVRTDTQYF
TRBJ2-1	TRBV7-2	-	TRBD2	15	TGTGCCAGCAGCTCTAGCGGGGGGGTCTACAATGAGCAGTTCTTC	CASSSSGGVYNEQFF
TRBJ2-3	TRBV2	-	-	12	TGTGCCAGCAGTGGGCTAGCAGATACGCAGTATTTT	CASSGLADTQYF
TRBJ2-3	TRBV2	-	-	14	TGTGCCAGCAGTGAACAGGGTAGCACAGATACGCAGTATTTT	CASSEQGSTDTQYF
TRBJ2-1	TRBV7-2	-	-	11	TGTGCCAGCAGCTTAGGGAATGAGCAGTTCTTC	CASSLGNEQFF
TRBJ1-5	TRBV28	-	-	14	TGTGCCAGCAGTTTAGGACGGATCAATCAGCCCCAGCATTTT	CASSLGRINQPQHF
TRBJ1-1	TRBV6-1	-	-	16	TGTGCCAGCAGTGAGTCGGACGGACGAATGAACACTGAAGCTTTCTTT	CASSESDGRMNTEAFF
TRBJ2-2	TRBV29-1	-	TRBD1	13	TGCAGCGTCGGGACAGGGTGGGCCGGGGAGCTGTTTTTT	CSVGTGWAGELFF
TRBJ1-4	TRBV19	-	-	14	TGTGCCAGTAGTCCCGGCCGCCTTGATTCAAAACTGTTTTTT	CASSPGRLDSKLFF
TRBJ2-5	TRBV5-1	-	-	12	TGCGCCAGCGCGGCAGGTGAAGAGACCCAGTACTTC	CASAAGEETQYF
TRBJ1-4	TRBV25-1	-	TRBD1	16	TGTGCCAGCAGAGGACAGGGGGCGCCCACTAATGAAAAACTGTTTTTT	CASRGQGAPTNEKLFF
TRBJ2-4	TRBV19	-	-	16	TGTGCCAGTAGTCCCCGGGACACCGTAGCCAAAAACATTCAGTACTTC	CASSPRDTVAKNIQYF
TRBJ2-3	TRBV4-1	-	-	15	TGCGCCAGCAGCCCCTATTATGGTTCCACAGATACGCAGTATTTT	CASSPYYGSTDTQYF
TRBJ2-5	TRBV6-1	-	-	14	TGTGCCAGCGGTCCTCGGGGGCGCCGAGAGACCCAGTACTTC	CASGPRGRRETQYF
TRBJ1-2	TRBV28	-	TRBD1	14	TGTGCCAGCAGTGCAGGACAGGGCGCCAGTGGCTACACCTTC	CASSAGQGASGYTF
TRBJ1-2	TRBV6-4	-	-	14	TGTGCCAGCAGTGACTCCCCGGACAGCTATGGCTACACCTTC	CASSDSPDSYGYTF
TRBJ2-3	TRBV18	-	TRBD1	15	TGTGCCAGCCGAACCGGGACAGGTGCGAGTGAGGCGCAGTATTTT	CASRTGTGASEAQYF
TRBJ1-2	TRBV6-5	-	-	12	TGTGCCAGCAGTTCCTCAGAGGTCGGCTACACCTTC	CASSSSEVGYTF
TRBJ2-1	TRBV4-3	-	-	14	TGCGCCAGCAGCCCCGCCCGCTCCTACAATGAGCAGTTCTTC	CASSPARSYNEQFF
TRBJ2-7	TRBV11-2	-	TRBD1	13	TGTGCCAGCAGCCTGACAGGGTCCGGCGAGCAGTACTTC	CASSLTGSGEQYF
TRBJ2-3	TRBV5-8	-	TRBD1	13	TGTGCCAGCAGCACGGGACAGACAGATACGCAGTATTTT	CASSTGQTDTQYF
TRBJ1-2	TRBV5-6	-	-	12	TGTGCCAGCAGCTTTAAGGACAATGGCTACACCTTC	CASSFKDNGYTF
TRBJ2-5	TRBV30	-	-	11	TGTGCCTGGACAGGGTTCGAGACCCAGTACTTC	CAWTGFETQYF
TRBJ1-2	TRBV5-1	-	-	13	TGCGCCAGCAGCGGATCCGCCCAGGGAGGCTACACCTTC	CASSGSAQGGYTF
TRBJ2-1	TRBV7-9	-	-	16	TGTGCCAGCAGCCGGGTTACAGGTACAGAGGGTGGTGAGCAGTTCTTC	CASSRVTGTEGGEQFF
TRBJ2-7	TRBV6-1	-	TRBD1	13	TGTGCCAGCAGTCGGGACAGGGGGTTTGAGCAGTACTTC	CASSRDRGFEQYF